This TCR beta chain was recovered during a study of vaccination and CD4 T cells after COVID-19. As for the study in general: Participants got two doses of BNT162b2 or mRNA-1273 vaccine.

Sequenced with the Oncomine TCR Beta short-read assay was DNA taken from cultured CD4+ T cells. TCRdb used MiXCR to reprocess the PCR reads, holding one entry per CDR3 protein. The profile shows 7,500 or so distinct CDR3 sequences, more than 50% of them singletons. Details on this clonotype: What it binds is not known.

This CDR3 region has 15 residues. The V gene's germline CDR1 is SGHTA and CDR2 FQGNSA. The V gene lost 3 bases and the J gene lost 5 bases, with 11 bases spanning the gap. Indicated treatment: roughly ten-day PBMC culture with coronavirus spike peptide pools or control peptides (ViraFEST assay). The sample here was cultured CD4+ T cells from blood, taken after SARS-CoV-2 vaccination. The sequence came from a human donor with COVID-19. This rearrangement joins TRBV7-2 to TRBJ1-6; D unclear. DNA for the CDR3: TGTGCCAGCAGCTTTACGGCAGGCGATAATTCACCCCTCCACTTT. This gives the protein CASSFTAGDNSPLHF.